This TCR beta chain comes out of a study of identical twins. Regarding the study as a whole: Instead of following the same donors, the conclusions were based on cross-sectional statistical analysis.

Per the germline V gene, CDR1 is SEHNR and CDR2 is FQNEAQ (reference sequence). The CDR3 loop spans 15 amino acids. The V end lost 0 bases, the J end lost 0 bases, and 6 bases lay between the germline ends. This clonotype was found a few times. Its specificity is unknown. The cDNA had a unique molecular identifier and a template-switch universal primer site. Each CDR3 protein gets one entry after TCRdb re-called the 5' RACE reads with MiXCR. This repertoire shows approximately 350,000 distinct CDR3 sequences, 9% to 15% found once; its top ten account for just over 7%. No donor was unhealthy or non-Caucasian. These same records also appear under a second study, on yellow fever vaccine responses in identical twins.

Sequencing was performed on CD8+ T cells sorted from blood. This TCR derives from a woman under 30 in good health. This chain connects TRBV7-9 to TRBJ2-4, with a possible D match to TRBD1 (5 bases). CDR3 sequence: CASSLAQGAKNIQYF. In DNA, the CDR3 is TGTGCCAGCAGCTTAGCCCAGGGAGCCAAAAACATTCAGTACTTC.